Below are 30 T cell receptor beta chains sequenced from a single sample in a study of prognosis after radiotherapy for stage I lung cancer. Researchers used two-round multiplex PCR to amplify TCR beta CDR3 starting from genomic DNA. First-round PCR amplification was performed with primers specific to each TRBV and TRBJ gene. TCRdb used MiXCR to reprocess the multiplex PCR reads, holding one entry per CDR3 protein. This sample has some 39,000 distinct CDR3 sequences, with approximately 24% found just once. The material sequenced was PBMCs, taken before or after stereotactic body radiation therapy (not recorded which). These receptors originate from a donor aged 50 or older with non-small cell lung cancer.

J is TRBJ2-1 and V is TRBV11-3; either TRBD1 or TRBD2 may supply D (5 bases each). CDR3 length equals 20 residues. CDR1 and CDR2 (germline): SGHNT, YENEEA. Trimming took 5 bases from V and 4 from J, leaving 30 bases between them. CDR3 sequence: CASSLGVWGTLSYQYNEQFF. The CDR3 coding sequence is TGTGCCAGCAGCCTCGGGGTGTGGGGCACTCTTTCCTATCAGTACAATGAGCAGTTCTTC.

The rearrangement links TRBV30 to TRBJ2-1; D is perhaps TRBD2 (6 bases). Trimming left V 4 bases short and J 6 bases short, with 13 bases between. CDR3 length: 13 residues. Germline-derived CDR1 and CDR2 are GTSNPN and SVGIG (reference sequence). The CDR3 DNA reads TGTGCCTGGACCAGAGACGGGGGCAATGAGCAGTTCTTC. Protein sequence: CAWTRDGGNEQFF.

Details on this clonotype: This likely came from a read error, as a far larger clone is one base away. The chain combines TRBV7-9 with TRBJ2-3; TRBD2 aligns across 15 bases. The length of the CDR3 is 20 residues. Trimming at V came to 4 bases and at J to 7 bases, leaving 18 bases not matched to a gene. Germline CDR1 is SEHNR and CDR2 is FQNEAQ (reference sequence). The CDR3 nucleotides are TGTGCCAGCAGCTCGGCACCGGGACTAGCGGGAGGACCAGACTTTAATACGCAGTATTTT. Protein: CASSSAPGLAGGPDFNTQYF.

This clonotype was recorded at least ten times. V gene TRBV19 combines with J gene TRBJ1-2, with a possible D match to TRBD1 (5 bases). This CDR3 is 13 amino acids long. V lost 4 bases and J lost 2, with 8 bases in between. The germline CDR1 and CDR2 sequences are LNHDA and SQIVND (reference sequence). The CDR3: CASSTQENYGYTF. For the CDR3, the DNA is TGTGCCAGTAGTACACAGGAGAACTATGGCTACACCTTC.

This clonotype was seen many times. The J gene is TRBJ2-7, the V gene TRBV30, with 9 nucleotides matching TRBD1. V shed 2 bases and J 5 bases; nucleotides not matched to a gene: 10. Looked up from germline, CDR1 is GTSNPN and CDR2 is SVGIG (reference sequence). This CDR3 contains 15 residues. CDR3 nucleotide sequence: TGTGCCTGGAGTTGGACCGGGACAGGGATCAACGAGCAGTACTTC. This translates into CAWSWTGTGINEQYF. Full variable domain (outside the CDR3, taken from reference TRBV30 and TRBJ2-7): SQTIHQWPATLVQPVGSPLSLECTVEGTSNPNLYWYRQAAGRGLQLLFYSVGIGQISSEVPQNLSASRPQDRQFILSSKKLLLSDSGFYLCAWSWTGTGINEQYFGPGTRLTVT.

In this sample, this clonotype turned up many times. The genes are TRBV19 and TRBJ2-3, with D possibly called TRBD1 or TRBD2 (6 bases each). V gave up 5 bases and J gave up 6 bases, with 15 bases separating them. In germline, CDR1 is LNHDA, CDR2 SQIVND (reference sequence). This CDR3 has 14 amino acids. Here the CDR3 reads CASSLGGARDTQYF. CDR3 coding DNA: TGTGCCAGTAGTCTGGGGGGCGCAAGGGATACGCAGTATTTT.

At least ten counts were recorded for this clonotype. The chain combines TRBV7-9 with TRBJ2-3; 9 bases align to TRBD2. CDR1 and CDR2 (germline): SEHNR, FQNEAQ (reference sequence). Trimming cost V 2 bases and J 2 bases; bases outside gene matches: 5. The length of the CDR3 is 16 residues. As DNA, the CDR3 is TGTGCCAGCAGCTTAACGGCTAGCGGGGCCACAGATACGCAGTATTTT. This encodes CASSLTASGATDTQYF.

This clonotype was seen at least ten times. In DNA, the CDR3 is TGTGCCAGCAGCTCTGGGCAGGTTGGCCAGCCCCAGCATTTT. As protein: CASSSGQVGQPQHF. This chain links TRBV14 with TRBJ1-5; D unresolved. This CDR3 has 14 residues. Germline CDR1 is SGHDN and CDR2 is FVKESK. The ends were cut back, 5 bases at V and 7 bases at J, with 15 bases in the middle.

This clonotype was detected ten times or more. Here the CDR3 reads CASSLRGGDTEAFF. For the CDR3, the DNA is TGTGCCAGCAGTTTGCGGGGGGGGGACACTGAAGCTTTCTTT. V gene TRBV12-3 or TRBV12-4 combines with J gene TRBJ1-1; maybe TRBD1 (5 bases). The CDR3 is made up of 14 amino acids. The ends were cut back, 3 bases at V and 3 bases at J, with 11 bases in the middle.

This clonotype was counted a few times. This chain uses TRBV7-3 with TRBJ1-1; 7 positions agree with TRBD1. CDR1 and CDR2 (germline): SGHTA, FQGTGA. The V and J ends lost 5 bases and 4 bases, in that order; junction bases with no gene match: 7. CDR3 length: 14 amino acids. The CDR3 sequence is CASSPHRGGTEAFF. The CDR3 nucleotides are TGTGCCAGCAGCCCCCACAGGGGCGGCACTGAAGCTTTCTTT. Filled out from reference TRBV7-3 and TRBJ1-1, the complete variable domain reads GAGVSQTPSNKVTEKGKYVELRCDPISGHTALYWYRQSLGQGPEFLIYFQGTGAADDSGLPNDRFFAVRPEGSVSTLKIQRTERGDSAVYLCASSPHRGGTEAFFGQGTRLTVV.

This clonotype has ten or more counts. CDR3 in DNA: TGTGCCGCGGCATCGGACGGGAACACTGAAGCTTTCTTT. Amino acid sequence: CAAASDGNTEAFF. The chain links TRBV24-1 to TRBJ1-1, with unresolved D. CDR1 and CDR2 from the germline V gene are KGHDR and SFDVKD. The CDR3 extends over 13 amino acids. Deletions cut 12 bases from V and 1 base from J, with 14 bases between.

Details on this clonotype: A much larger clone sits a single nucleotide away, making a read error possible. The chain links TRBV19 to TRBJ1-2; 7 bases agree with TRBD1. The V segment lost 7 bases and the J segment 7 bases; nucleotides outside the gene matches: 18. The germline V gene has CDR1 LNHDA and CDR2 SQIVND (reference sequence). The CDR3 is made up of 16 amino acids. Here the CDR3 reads CASIVSGQWESVGYTF. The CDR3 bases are TGTGCCAGTATCGTTTCGGGACAGTGGGAATCGGTTGGCTACACCTTC. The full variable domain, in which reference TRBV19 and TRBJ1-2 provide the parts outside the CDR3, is DGGITQSPKYLFRKEGQNVTLSCEQNLNHDAMYWYRQDPGQGLRLIYYSQIVNDFQKGDIAEGYSVSREKKESFPLTVTSAQKNPTAFYLCASIVSGQWESVGYTFGSGTRLTVV.

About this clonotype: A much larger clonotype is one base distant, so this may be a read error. CDR3 sequence: CASSSAGGVNYGYTF. CDR3 DNA: TGTGCCAGCAGCTCAGCAGGGGGGGTAAATTATGGCTACACCTTC. The V and J genes are TRBV5-4 and TRBJ1-2; 7 bases fit TRBD1. The ends lost 3 bases at V and 5 bases at J; junction bases unmatched: 10. This CDR3 has 15 residues. Germline CDR1 and CDR2: SGHNT and YYREEE (reference sequence).

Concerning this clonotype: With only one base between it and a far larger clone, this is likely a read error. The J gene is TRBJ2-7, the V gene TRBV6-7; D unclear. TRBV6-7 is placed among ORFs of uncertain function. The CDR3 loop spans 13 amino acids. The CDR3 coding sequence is TGTGCCTGCAGCGTCGAGGCAGGCTACGAGCAGTACTTC. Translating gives CACSVEAGYEQYF.

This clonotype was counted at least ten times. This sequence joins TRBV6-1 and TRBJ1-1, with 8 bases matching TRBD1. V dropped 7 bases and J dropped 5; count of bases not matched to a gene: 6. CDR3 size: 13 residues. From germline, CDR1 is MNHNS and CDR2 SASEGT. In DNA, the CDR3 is TGTGCCAGCACCCAGGGGGCTTGGACTGAAGCTTTCTTT. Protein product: CASTQGAWTEAFF.

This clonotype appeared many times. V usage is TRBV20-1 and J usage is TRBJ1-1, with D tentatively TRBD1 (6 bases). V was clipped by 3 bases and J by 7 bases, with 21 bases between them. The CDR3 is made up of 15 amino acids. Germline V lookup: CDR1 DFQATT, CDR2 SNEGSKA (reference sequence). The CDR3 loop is CSASVWGRGGDEAFF. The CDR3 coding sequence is TGCAGTGCTAGTGTGTGGGGCAGGGGAGGTGATGAAGCTTTCTTT.

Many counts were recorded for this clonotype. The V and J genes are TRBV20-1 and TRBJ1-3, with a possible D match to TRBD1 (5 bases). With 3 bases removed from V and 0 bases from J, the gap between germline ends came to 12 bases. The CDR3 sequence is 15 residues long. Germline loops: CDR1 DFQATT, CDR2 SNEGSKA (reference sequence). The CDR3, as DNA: TGCAGTGCTAGTGGGGGTTACGCCTCTGGAAACACCATATATTTT. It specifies CSASGGYASGNTIYF.

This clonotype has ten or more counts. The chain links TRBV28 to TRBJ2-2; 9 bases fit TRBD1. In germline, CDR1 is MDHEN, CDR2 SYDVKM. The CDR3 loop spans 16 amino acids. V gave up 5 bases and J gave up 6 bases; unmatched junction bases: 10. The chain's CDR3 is CASSATFRDRAGELFF. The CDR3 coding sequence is TGTGCCAGCAGTGCCACCTTCCGGGACAGGGCCGGGGAGCTGTTTTTT.

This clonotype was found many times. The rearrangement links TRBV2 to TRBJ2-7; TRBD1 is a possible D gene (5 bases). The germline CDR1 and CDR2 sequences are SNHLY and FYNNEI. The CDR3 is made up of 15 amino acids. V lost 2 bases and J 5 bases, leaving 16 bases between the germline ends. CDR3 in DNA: TGTGCCAGCAGTGAAAGGCGCAGGGTGACGAACGAGCAGTACTTC. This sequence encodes CASSERRRVTNEQYF.

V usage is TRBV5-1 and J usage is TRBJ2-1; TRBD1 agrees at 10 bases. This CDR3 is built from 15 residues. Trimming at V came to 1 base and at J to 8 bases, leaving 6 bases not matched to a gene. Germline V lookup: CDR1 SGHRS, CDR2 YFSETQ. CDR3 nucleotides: TGCGCCAGCAGCTTGCGACAGGGGGCGAGGGATGAGCAGTTCTTC. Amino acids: CASSLRQGARDEQFF.

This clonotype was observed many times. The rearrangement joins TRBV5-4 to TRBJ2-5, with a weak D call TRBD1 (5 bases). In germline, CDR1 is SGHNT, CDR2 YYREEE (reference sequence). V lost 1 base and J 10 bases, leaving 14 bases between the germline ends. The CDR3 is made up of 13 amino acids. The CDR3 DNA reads TGTGCCAGCAGCTTGATGGCAGGGTCTGACCAGTACTTC. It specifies CASSLMAGSDQYF. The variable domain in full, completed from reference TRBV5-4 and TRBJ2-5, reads ETGVTQSPTHLIKTRGQQVTLRCSSQSGHNTVSWYQQALGQGPQFIFQYYREEENGRGNFPPRFSGLQFPNYSSELNVNALELDDSALYLCASSLMAGSDQYFGPGTRLLVL.

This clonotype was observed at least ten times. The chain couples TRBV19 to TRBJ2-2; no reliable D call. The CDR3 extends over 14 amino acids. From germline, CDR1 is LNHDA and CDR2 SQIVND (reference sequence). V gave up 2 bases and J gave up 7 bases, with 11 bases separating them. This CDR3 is CASSIRPLLGELFF. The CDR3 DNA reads TGTGCCAGTAGTATACGACCCCTACTCGGGGAGCTGTTTTTT.

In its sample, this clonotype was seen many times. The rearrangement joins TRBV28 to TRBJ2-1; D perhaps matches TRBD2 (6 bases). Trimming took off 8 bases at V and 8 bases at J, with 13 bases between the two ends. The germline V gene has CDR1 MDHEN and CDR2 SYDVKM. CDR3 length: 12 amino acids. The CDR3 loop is CASARLGYEQFF. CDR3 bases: TGTGCCAGCGCACGACTAGGGTATGAGCAGTTCTTC. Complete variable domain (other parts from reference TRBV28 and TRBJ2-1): DVKVTQSSRYLVKRTGEKVFLECVQDMDHENMFWYRQDPGLGLRLIYFSYDVKMKEKGDIPEGYSVSREKKERFSLILESASTNQTSMYLCASARLGYEQFFGPGTRLTVL.

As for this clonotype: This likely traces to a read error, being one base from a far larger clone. Written as DNA, the CDR3 is TGTGCCAGCACCTGGGGGGGCATCGGGGGACGGCCGAACACCTGGGAGCTGTTTTTT. Translating it yields CASTWGGIGGRPNTWELFF. This chain connects TRBV6-1 to TRBJ2-2, with D perhaps matching TRBD2 (7 bases). Germline-derived CDR1 and CDR2 are MNHNS and SASEGT. The CDR3 contains 19 residues.

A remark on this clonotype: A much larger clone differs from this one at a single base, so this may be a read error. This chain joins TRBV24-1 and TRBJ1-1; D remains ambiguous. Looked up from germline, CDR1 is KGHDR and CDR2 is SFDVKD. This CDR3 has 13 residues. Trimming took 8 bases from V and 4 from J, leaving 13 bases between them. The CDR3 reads CATKASAGTEAFF. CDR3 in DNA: TGTGCCACCAAGGCGAGTGCAGGCACTGAAGCTTTCTTT.

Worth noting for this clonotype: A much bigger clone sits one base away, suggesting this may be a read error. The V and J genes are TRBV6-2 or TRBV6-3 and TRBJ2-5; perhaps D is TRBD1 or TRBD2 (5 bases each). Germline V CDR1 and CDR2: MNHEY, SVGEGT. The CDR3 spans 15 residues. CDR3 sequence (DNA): TGTGCCGGCAGTCCCTTCTGGGGGAGCAAGGAGACCCAGTACTTC. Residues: CAGSPFWGSKETQYF.

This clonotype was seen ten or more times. In DNA form, the CDR3 reads TGTGCCGCGGCAGACAGCCCCGCGAATGAAAAACTGTTTTTT. Translation: CAAADSPANEKLFF. The gene calls are TRBV18 and TRBJ1-4, with D possibly being TRBD1 (5 bases). This CDR3 region has 14 residues. Between the trimmed V and J ends, which lost 11 bases and 5 bases, there was a span of 18 bases. Germline V CDR1 and CDR2: KGHSH, LQKENI.

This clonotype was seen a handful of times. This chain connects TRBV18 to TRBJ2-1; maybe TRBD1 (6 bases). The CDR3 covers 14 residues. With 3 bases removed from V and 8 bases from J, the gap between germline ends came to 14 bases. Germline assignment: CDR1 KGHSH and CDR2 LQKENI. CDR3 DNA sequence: TGTGCCAGCTCACCTAAAGTTGGGGGCGATGAGCAGTTCTTC. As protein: CASSPKVGGDEQFF.

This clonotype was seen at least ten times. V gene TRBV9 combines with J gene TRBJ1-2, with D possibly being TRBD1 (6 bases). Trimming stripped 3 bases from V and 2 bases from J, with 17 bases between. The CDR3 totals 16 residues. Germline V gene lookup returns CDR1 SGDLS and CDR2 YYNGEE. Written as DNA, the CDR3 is TGTGCCAGCAGCGATCCGGAGGGGGGGCAGAACTATGGCTACACCTTC. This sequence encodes CASSDPEGGQNYGYTF.

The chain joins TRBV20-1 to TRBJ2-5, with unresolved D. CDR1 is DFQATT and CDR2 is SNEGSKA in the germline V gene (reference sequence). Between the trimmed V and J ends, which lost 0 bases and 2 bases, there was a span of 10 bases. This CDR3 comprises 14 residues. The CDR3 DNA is TGCAGTGCTAGAGATTCGCCACCACAAGAGACCCAGTACTTC. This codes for CSARDSPPQETQYF.